These 8 T cell receptor beta chains share one sample of origin, sequenced in a study of blood T cell repertoires in COVID-19. Clones were read by immunoSEQ multiplex PCR, and TCRdb kept only the in-frame ones, dropping some. This table holds about 250,000 clones, 65% to 85% found once. Sequencing was performed on peripheral blood. The origin of the receptors is a human donor in a cohort sampled during active COVID-19.

This clone was found many times. J is TRBJ1-1 and V is TRBV15; TRBD1 might be the D (5 bases). Trimming took off 4 bases at V and 3 bases at J, with 9 bases between the two ends. This CDR3 is built from 13 residues. The germline CDR1 and CDR2 sequences are LNHNV and YYDKDF (reference sequence). DNA for the CDR3: TGTGCCACCAGCACCACAGGTTACACTGAAGCTTTCTTT. Its protein product is CATSTTGYTEAFF.

The chain employs TRBV5-1 and TRBJ2-2; D is ambiguous. CDR3 length: 14 amino acids. Trimming pared 4 bases from V and 8 bases from J, leaving 15 bases between. Per the germline V gene, CDR1 is SGHRS and CDR2 is YFSETQ. The CDR3, as DNA: TGCGCCAGCAGCACAGTCCCGATTTGGGGGGAGCTGTTTTTT. It codes for CASSTVPIWGELFF.

The chain combines TRBV18 with TRBJ2-5; D is unresolved. The length of the CDR3 is 15 residues. V was shortened by 0 bases and J by 5 bases, with 13 bases between the two germline ends. The V gene's germline CDR1 is KGHSH and CDR2 LQKENI. The CDR3 nucleotides are TGTGCCAGCTCACCACCGGGCCCTATCCGGGAGACCCAGTACTTC. This translates into CASSPPGPIRETQYF.

This chain connects TRBV6-2 or TRBV6-3 to TRBJ2-7; D might be TRBD2 (5 bases). V shed 0 bases and J shed 9 bases, with 15 bases lying between them. The V gene's germline CDR1 is MNHEY and CDR2 SVGEGT. The CDR3 extends over 14 amino acids. CDR3 bases: TGTGCCAGCAGTTACTCCCCGCCTAGGGAGTCGCAGTACTTC. Amino acid sequence: CASSYSPPRESQYF.

This sequence joins TRBV19 and TRBJ2-3, with D unclear. The germline V and J ends were trimmed by 5 bases and 1 base, with 7 bases remaining between them. Germline CDR1 and CDR2: LNHDA and SQIVND (reference sequence). This CDR3 comprises 13 residues. The CDR3 loop is CASSPTRTDTQYF. DNA for the CDR3: TGTGCCAGTAGTCCCACTCGCACAGATACGCAGTATTTT.

The V gene is TRBV5-1, the J gene TRBJ2-5, with 7 bases that match TRBD1. With 6 bases clipped from V and 4 bases from J, the junction kept 3 bases outside the gene matches. The CDR3 is made up of 12 amino acids. Germline V CDR1 and CDR2: SGHRS, YFSETQ. As DNA, the CDR3 is TGCGCCAGCACGGGACAGTCAGAGACCCAGTACTTC. It codes for CASTGQSETQYF. Full variable domain (outside the CDR3, taken from reference TRBV5-1 and TRBJ2-5): KAGVTQTPRYLIKTRGQQVTLSCSPISGHRSVSWYQQTPGQGLQFLFEYFSETQRNKGNFPGRFSGRQFSNSRSEMNVSTLELGDSALYLCASTGQSETQYFGPGTRLLVL.

The rearrangement uses TRBV5-6 and TRBJ2-2; D ambiguous. The CDR3 length is 12 residues. With 4 bases removed from V and 3 bases from J, the gap between germline ends came to 4 bases. CDR1 and CDR2 (germline): SGHDT, YYEEEE. The CDR3 loop is CASSSYTGELFF. The CDR3 DNA is TGTGCCAGCAGCAGCTACACCGGGGAGCTGTTTTTT.

The V and J genes are TRBV5-1 and TRBJ2-7; 9 nucleotides align to TRBD1. The CDR3 covers 14 residues. Germline V gives CDR1 SGHRS, CDR2 YFSETQ. Trimming took 3 bases from V and 6 from J; bases not matched to a gene: 7. The CDR3 loop reads CASSSAGTGREQYF. In DNA form, the CDR3 reads TGCGCCAGCAGCTCGGCCGGGACAGGGCGCGAGCAGTACTTC.